This T cell receptor beta chain was documented in a study of Ad26.COV2.S vaccination and SARS-CoV-2 variants. Study results and caveats: TCR breadth and depth analyses may have underestimated total T cell responses. Substantial breadth was reported for post-vaccination spike-specific CD8+ and CD4+ T cells. People who got the vaccine or the placebo had similar non-spike TCR breadth.

The CDR3 runs 14 residues. Trimming took off 0 bases at V and 3 bases at J, with 7 bases between the two ends. Germline-derived CDR1 and CDR2 are SGHAT and FQNNGV. Treatment noted: 19 received Ad26.COV2.S at low or high dose, single or two shots; about 5 received placebo; per-sample allocation not given. Samples came from day 63 after the first vaccine or placebo injection. Donor was an adult aged 18-55 years in Boston. This table comes from immunoSEQ multiplex PCR, and its TCRdb copy is limited to in-frame clones, with some not included. The repertoire holds hundreds of thousands of clones, with approximately 88% as singletons. Details on this clone: What it binds is not known.

The sample in question was peripheral blood, obtained in a trial of Ad26.COV2.S vaccine versus placebo. This TCR was recovered from a person between 18 and 60 years old who received the Ad26.COV2.S COVID-19 vaccine or a placebo. The J gene is TRBJ2-3, the V gene TRBV11-2; maybe TRBD1 (5 bases). In nucleotides, the CDR3 is TGTGCCAGCAGCTTAGAAAGACAGACAGATACGCAGTATTTT. Amino acids: CASSLERQTDTQYF.